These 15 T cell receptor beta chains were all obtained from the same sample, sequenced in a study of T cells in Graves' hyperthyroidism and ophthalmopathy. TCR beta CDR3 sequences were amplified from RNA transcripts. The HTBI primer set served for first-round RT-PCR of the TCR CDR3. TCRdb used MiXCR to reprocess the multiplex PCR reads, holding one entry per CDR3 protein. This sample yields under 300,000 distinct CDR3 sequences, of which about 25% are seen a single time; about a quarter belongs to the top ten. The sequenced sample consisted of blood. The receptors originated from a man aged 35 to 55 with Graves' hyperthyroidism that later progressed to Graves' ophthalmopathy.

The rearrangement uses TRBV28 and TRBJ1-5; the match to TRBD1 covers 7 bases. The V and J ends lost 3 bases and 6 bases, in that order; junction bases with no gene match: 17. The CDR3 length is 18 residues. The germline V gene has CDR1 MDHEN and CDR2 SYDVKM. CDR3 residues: CASSLVGQVVNLGQPQHF. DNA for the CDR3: TGTGCCAGCAGTTTGGTTGGACAGGTGGTCAATTTGGGTCAGCCCCAGCATTTT.

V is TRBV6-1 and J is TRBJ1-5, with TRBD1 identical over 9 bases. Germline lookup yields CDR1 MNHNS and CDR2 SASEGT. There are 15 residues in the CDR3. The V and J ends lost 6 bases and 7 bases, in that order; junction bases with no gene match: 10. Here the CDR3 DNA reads TGTGCCAGCAGATCTTTGGGACAGGGAAACCAGCCCCAGCATTTT. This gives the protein CASRSLGQGNQPQHF.

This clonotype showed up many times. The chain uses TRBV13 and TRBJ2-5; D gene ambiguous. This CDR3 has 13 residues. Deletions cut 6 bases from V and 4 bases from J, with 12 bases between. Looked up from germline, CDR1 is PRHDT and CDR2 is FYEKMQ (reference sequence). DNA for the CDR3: TGTGCCAGCAGTCCCAACCGGGTAGAGACCCAGTACTTC. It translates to CASSPNRVETQYF.

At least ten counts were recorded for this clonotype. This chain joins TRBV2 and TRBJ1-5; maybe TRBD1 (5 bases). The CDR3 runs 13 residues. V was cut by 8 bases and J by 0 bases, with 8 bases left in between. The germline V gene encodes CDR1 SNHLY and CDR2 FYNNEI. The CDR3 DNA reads TGTGCCAGCCGGGGCTATAGCAATCAGCCCCAGCATTTT. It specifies CASRGYSNQPQHF.

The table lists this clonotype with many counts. The CDR3 DNA sequence: TGTGCCAGCAGCCTTTACAGGGGTGACACTGAAGCTTTCTTT. It encodes CASSLYRGDTEAFF. The chain recombines TRBV3-1 with TRBJ1-1, with TRBD1 identical over 7 bases. The ends lost 4 bases at V and 3 bases at J; junction bases unmatched: 5. Looked up from germline, CDR1 is LGHDT and CDR2 is YNNKEL (reference sequence). The CDR3 runs to 14 residues.

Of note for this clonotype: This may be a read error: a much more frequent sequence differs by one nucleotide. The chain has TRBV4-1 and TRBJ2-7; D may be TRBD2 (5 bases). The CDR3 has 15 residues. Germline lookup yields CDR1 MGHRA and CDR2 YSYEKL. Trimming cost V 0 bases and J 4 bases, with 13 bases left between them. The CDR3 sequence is CASSQDFNRGYEQYF. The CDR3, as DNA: TGCGCCAGCAGCCAAGATTTTAACAGAGGGTACGAGCAGTACTTC.

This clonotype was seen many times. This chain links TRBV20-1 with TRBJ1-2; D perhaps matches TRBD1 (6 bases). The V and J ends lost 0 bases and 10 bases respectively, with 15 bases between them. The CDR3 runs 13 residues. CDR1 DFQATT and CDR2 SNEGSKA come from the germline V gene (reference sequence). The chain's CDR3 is CSAREGGQPFYTF. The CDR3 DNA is TGCAGTGCTAGAGAGGGGGGCCAGCCATTCTACACCTTC.

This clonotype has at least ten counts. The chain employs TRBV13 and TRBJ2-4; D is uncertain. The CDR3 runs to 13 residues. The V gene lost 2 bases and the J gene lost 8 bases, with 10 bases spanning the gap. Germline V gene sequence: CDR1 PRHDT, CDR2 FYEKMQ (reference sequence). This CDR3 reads CASSLHGPDIQYF. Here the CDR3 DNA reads TGTGCCAGCAGCTTACATGGCCCCGACATTCAGTACTTC.

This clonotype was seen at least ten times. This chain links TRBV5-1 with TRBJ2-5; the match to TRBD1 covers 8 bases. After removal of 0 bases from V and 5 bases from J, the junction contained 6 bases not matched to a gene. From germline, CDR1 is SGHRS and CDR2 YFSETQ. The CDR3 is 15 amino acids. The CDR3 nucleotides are TGCGCCAGCAGCTTGGGGACAGGGCTGGGGGAGACCCAGTACTTC. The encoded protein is CASSLGTGLGETQYF.

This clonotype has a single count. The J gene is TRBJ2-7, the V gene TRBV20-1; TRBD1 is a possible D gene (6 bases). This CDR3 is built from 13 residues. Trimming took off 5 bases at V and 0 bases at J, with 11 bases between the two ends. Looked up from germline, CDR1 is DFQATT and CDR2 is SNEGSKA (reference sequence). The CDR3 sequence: CSAESQGSYEQYF. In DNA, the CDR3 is TGCAGTGCTGAGTCACAGGGCTCCTACGAGCAGTACTTC.

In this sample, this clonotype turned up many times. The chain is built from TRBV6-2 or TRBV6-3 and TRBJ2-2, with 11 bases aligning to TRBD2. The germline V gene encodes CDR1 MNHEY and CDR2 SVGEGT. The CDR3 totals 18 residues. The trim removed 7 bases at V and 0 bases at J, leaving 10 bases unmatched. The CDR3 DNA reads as TGTGCCAGCACCCGAGGGACTAGCGGAGCTACGAACACCGGGGAGCTGTTTTTT. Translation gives CASTRGTSGATNTGELFF.

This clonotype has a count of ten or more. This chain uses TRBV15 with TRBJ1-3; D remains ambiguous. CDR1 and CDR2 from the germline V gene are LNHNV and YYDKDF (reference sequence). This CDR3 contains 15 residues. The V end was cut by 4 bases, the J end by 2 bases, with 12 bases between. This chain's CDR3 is CATSIVSGPGNTIYF. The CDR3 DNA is TGTGCCACCAGCATCGTTTCAGGCCCTGGAAACACCATATATTTT.

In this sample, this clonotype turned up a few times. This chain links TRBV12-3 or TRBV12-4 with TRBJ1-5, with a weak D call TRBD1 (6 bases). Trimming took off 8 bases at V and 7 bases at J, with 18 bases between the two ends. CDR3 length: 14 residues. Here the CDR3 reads CASCTPGGWQPQHF. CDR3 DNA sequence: TGTGCCAGCTGTACTCCGGGGGGCTGGCAGCCCCAGCATTTT.

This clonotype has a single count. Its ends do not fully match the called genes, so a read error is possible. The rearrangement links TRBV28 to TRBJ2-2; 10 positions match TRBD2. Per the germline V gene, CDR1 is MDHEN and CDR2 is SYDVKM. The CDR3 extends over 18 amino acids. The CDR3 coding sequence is TGTGCCAGCTACTTTGGCACTACTAGCGGGGTCGGCACCAGGGAGCTGTTTTTT. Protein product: CASYFGTTSGVGTRELFF.

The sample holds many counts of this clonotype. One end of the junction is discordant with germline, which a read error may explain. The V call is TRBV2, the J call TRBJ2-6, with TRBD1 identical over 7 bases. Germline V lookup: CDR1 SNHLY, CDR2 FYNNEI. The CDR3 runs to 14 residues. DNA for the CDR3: TGTGCCAGCAGAACAGGGGTTGGGGCCAGCGTCCTGACTTTC. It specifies CASRTGVGASVLTF.